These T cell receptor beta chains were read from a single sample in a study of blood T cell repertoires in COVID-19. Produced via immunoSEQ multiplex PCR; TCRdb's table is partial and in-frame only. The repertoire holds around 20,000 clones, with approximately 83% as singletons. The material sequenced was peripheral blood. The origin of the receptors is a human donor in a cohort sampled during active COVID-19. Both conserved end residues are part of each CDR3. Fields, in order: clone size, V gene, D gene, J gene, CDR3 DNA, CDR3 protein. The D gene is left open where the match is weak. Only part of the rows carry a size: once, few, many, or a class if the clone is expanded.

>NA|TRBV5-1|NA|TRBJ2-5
TGCGCCAGCAGCTCCCTCCCATGGCCTCAAGAGACCCAGTACTTC
CASSSLPWPQETQYF
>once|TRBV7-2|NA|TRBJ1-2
TGTGCCAGCAGCTTAGTCGAGGGCGTCGGGGGGTACACCTTC
CASSLVEGVGGYTF
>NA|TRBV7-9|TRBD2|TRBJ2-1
TGTGCCAGCAGTCCCCCGGGACTAGCCTCCTACAATGAGCAGTTCTTC
CASSPPGLASYNEQFF
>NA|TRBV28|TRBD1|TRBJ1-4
TGTGCCAGCAGTTTCGTGGACAGGGAGGAGGAAAAACTGTTTTTT
CASSFVDREEEKLFF
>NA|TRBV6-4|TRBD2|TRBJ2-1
TGTGCCAGCAGTGACCCTAGCGGGGGGAATGAGCAGTTCTTC
CASSDPSGGNEQFF
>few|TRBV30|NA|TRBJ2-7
TGTGCCTGGAAACTTACCTACGAGCAGTACTTC
CAWKLTYEQYF
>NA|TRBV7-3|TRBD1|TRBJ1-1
TGTGCCAGCAGCATTACAGGGGGAACGAACACTGAAGCTTTCTTT
CASSITGGTNTEAFF
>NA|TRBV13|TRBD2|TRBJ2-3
TGTGCCAGCAGCTCGACTAGCGGGAGGCCTGGGGCAGATACGCAGTATTTT
CASSSTSGRPGADTQYF
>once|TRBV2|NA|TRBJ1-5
TGTGCCAGCAAGGGCAGGGTGAGCAATCAGCCCCAGCATTTT
CASKGRVSNQPQHF
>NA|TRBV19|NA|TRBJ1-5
TGTGCCAGTAGTAAGGAGGGTGTAAGCAATCAGCCCCAGCATTTT
CASSKEGVSNQPQHF
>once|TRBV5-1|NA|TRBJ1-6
TGCGCCAGCAGCCGCGGCACCGACAGGTCACCCCTCCACTTT
CASSRGTDRSPLHF
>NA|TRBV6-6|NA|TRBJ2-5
TGTGCCAGCAGCTCTGAAGAGACCCAGTACTTC
CASSSEETQYF
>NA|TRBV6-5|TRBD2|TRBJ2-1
TGTGCCAGCACCAAGGGACTAGCGGGACGGGAGCAGTTCTTC
CASTKGLAGREQFF
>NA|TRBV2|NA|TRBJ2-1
TGTGCCAGCAAGGTGGGCCCCTCCTACAATGAGCAGTTCTTC
CASKVGPSYNEQFF
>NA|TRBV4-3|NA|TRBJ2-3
TGCGCCAGCAGCCAAGACTATAGGGACACCACAGATACGCAGTATTTT
CASSQDYRDTTDTQYF
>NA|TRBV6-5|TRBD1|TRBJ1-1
TGTGCCAGCAGCCTTGGACAGGCGTACACTGAAGCTTTCTTT
CASSLGQAYTEAFF
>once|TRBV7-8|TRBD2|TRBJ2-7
TGTGCCAGCAGCTTAGCGTCCCTAGCGGGGTTCTACGAGCAGTACTTC
CASSLASLAGFYEQYF
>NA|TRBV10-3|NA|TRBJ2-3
TGTGCCATCAGTGCATCAGGGGGCACAGATACGCAGTATTTT
CAISASGGTDTQYF
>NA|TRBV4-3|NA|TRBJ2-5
TGCGCCAGCAGCCAAGAGTGGATAGGACTGCACGTTGAGACCCAGTACTTC
CASSQEWIGLHVETQYF
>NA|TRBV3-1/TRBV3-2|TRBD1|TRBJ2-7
TGTGCCAGCAGCCAAGAGGGACAGGGGGAGTACGAGCAGTACTTC
CASSQEGQGEYEQYF
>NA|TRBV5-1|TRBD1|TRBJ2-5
TGCGCCAGCAGCTGGGGGACAGGGAATGTGGGGACCCAGTACTTC
CASSWGTGNVGTQYF
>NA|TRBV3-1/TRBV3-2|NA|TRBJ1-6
TGTGCCAGCGGCCAAGTCACAGATTCACCCCTCCACTTT
CASGQVTDSPLHF
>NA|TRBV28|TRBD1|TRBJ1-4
TGTGCCAGCAGTCCGGGACAGGGGGGGCTGTTTTTT
CASSPGQGGLFF
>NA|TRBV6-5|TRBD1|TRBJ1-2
TGTGCCAGCAAGACTAGGACAGGGGCGGGCTATGGCTACACCTTC
CASKTRTGAGYGYTF
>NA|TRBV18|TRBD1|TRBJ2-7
TGTGCCAGCTCACCTCAACAGGGGTCCTACGAGCAGTACTTC
CASSPQQGSYEQYF
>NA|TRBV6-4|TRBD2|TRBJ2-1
TGTGCCAGCAGTGAGCGGGAGTCACACAATGAGCAGTTCTTC
CASSERESHNEQFF
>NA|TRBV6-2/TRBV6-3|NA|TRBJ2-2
TGTGCCAGCAGTTCGTTAGGGGGATACACCGGGGAGCTGTTTTTT
CASSSLGGYTGELFF
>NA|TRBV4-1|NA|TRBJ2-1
TGCGCCAGCAGCCAAGGTCTCGGCGGGCGCTACAATGAGCAGTTCTTC
CASSQGLGGRYNEQFF